One sample yielded the 14 T cell receptor beta chains listed below, sequenced in a study of T cell responses to AZD1222 COVID-19 vaccine. Only in-frame clones appear in the TCRdb table, and some are missing; sequencing was by immunoSEQ multiplex PCR. The sample has about 51,000 clones, roughly 90% seen once; the top ten hold more than 0.95%. The sequencing used peripheral blood, collected 28 days after the second AZD1222 dose. Receptors were obtained from an adult who received the AZD1222 COVID-19 vaccine.

The V call is TRBV7-8, the J call TRBJ1-5; D is unclear. Trimming removed 0 bases from V and 6 bases from J, with 6 bases in between. From germline, CDR1 is SGHVS and CDR2 FQNEAQ. The CDR3 is 13 residues long. CDR3 nucleotide sequence: TGTGCCAGCAGCTTAGCTGGGCCTCAGCCCCAGCATTTT. It yields the protein CASSLAGPQPQHF. Combining the CDR3 with reference TRBV7-8 and TRBJ1-5 gives the whole variable domain GAGVSQSPRYKVAKRGQDVALRCDPISGHVSLFWYQQALGQGPEFLTYFQNEAQLDKSGLPSDRFFAERPEGSVSTLKIQRTQQEDSAVYLCASSLAGPQPQHFGDGTRLSIL.

The chain is built from TRBV2 and TRBJ2-7, with 10 nucleotides matching TRBD2. V lost 8 bases, J lost 4 bases, and 5 bases stayed unmatched. The length of the CDR3 is 13 residues. From germline, CDR1 is SNHLY and CDR2 FYNNEI. The CDR3 is CASWGTSDYEQYF. The CDR3 DNA follows: TGTGCCAGCTGGGGGACTAGCGATTACGAGCAGTACTTC.

The V and J genes are TRBV18 and TRBJ2-2; D unclear. V was shortened by 2 bases and J by 0 bases, with 7 bases between the two germline ends. The CDR3 is 15 residues long. From germline, CDR1 is KGHSH and CDR2 LQKENI. The CDR3 is CASSPAAANTGELFF. CDR3 coding DNA: TGTGCCAGCTCACCAGCCGCCGCGAACACCGGGGAGCTGTTTTTT.

This clone was observed a handful of times. The chain recombines TRBV3-1 (or the pseudogene TRBV3-2) with TRBJ1-6; D is possibly TRBD1 (5 bases). The CDR3 loop spans 13 amino acids. The germline CDR1 and CDR2 sequences are LGHDT and YNNKEL (reference sequence). The V end lost 5 bases, the J end lost 10 bases, and 12 bases lay between the germline ends. The CDR3 region has the DNA TGTGCCAGCAGCAAATTAGGGGACTCACCCCTCCACTTT. Protein sequence: CASSKLGDSPLHF.

The rearrangement joins TRBV5-5 to TRBJ1-1, with D tentatively TRBD1 (5 bases). The CDR3 length is 14 residues. Trimming removed 0 bases at V and 11 bases at J, with 17 bases between. Per the germline V gene, CDR1 is SGHKS and CDR2 is YYEKEE (reference sequence). The CDR3 spells CASSLDLAGRKAFF. The CDR3 DNA is TGTGCCAGCAGCTTGGATTTAGCAGGGAGAAAGGCTTTCTTT.

The chain combines TRBV7-9 with TRBJ2-1; 12 bases agree with TRBD2. The CDR3 extends over 18 amino acids. V lost 2 bases to trimming and J lost 7 bases; unmatched junction nucleotides: 12. Germline lookup yields CDR1 SEHNR and CDR2 FQNEAQ (reference sequence). The CDR3 is CASSLPPRLAGVRNEQFF. In DNA, the CDR3 is TGTGCCAGCAGCTTACCCCCTAGACTAGCGGGAGTAAGGAATGAGCAGTTCTTC. The entire variable domain, with the rest obtained from reference TRBV7-9 and TRBJ2-1, is as follows: DTGVSQNPRHKITKRGQNVTFRCDPISEHNRLYWYRQTLGQGPEFLTYFQNEAQLEKSRLLSDRFSAERPKGSFSTLEIQRTEQGDSAMYLCASSLPPRLAGVRNEQFFGPGTRLTVL.

The CDR3 DNA reads as TGTGCCAGCAGCTCAGAGCCGGGGACTGAAGCTTTCTTT. This codes for CASSSEPGTEAFF. This chain connects TRBV7-3 to TRBJ1-1; D not resolved. The CDR3 covers 13 residues. Trimming took 4 bases from V and 5 from J, leaving 11 bases between them. Germline V gives CDR1 SGHTA, CDR2 FQGTGA.

In this sample, this clone turned up a few times. The rearrangement links TRBV28 to TRBJ1-1, with D unclear. The length of the CDR3 is 13 residues. Trimming pared 3 bases from V and 5 bases from J, leaving 10 bases between. Germline CDR1 and CDR2: MDHEN and SYDVKM. The CDR3 sequence is CASSLWARTEAFF. CDR3 coding DNA: TGTGCCAGCAGTTTGTGGGCCCGAACTGAAGCTTTCTTT.

The J gene is TRBJ1-1, the V gene TRBV7-3; perhaps TRBD1 as D (6 bases). V was trimmed by 5 bases and J by 1 base, leaving 17 bases between them. The CDR3 covers 16 residues. Germline V gene lookup returns CDR1 SGHTA and CDR2 FQGTGA. Here the CDR3 reads CASSLSPGHPNTEAFF. The CDR3 DNA follows: TGTGCCAGCAGCCTCTCTCCGGGACACCCGAACACTGAAGCTTTCTTT. Filled out from reference TRBV7-3 and TRBJ1-1, the complete variable domain reads GAGVSQTPSNKVTEKGKYVELRCDPISGHTALYWYRQSLGQGPEFLIYFQGTGAADDSGLPNDRFFAVRPEGSVSTLKIQRTERGDSAVYLCASSLSPGHPNTEAFFGQGTRLTVV.

This clone was seen just once. The chain uses TRBV7-2 and TRBJ2-3, with D possibly being TRBD1 (5 bases). The CDR3 has 14 amino acids. Germline CDR1 and CDR2: SGHTA and FQGNSA. Between the trimmed V and J ends, which lost 5 bases and 4 bases, there was a span of 13 bases. The DNA of the CDR3 is TGTGCCAGCAGCGCGGCAGGGATCGCAGATACGCAGTATTTT. As protein: CASSAAGIADTQYF.

The chain joins TRBV15 to TRBJ2-2; TRBD1 matches 7 bases. The CDR3 loop spans 16 amino acids. V gave up 3 bases and J gave up 5 bases; unmatched junction bases: 9. Germline loops: CDR1 LNHNV, CDR2 YYDKDF (reference sequence). This CDR3 is CATSRGRDRVTGELFF. DNA of the CDR3: TGTGCCACCAGCAGGGGCCGGGACAGAGTAACCGGGGAGCTGTTTTTT.

This clone turned up a few times. The V and J genes are TRBV5-4 and TRBJ1-3; 7 nucleotides line up with TRBD1. Germline V lookup: CDR1 SGHNT, CDR2 YYREEE (reference sequence). The CDR3 totals 15 residues. Germline trimming cut 0 bases from V and 1 base from J; bases unmatched to any gene: 1. CDR3 DNA: TGTGCCAGCAGCTTGGCAGGGGGGTCTGGAAACACCATATATTTT. Amino acids: CASSLAGGSGNTIYF.

This chain joins TRBV30 and TRBJ2-3, with 7 positions matching TRBD2. J lost 1 base, V lost 2 bases, and 9 bases had no gene match. This CDR3 comprises 16 residues. Germline values: CDR1 GTSNPN, CDR2 SVGIG (reference sequence). In DNA form, the CDR3 reads TGTGCCTGGAGTCCCGCGTCCAGCGGGGGCACAGATACGCAGTATTTT. Amino acids: CAWSPASSGGTDTQYF.

The V call is TRBV5-1, the J call TRBJ2-7, with D unclear. V was trimmed by 4 bases and J by 6 bases, leaving 17 bases between them. Germline V gene data show CDR1 as SGHRS and CDR2 as YFSETQ. CDR3 length: 14 amino acids. The CDR3, as DNA: TGCGCCAGCAGCACTTCGGTAGGCTCCGGCGAGCAGTACTTC. It translates to CASSTSVGSGEQYF.